The entry below describes one TCR beta chain. The antigen is undetermined. This record comes from a study of cytomegalovirus exposure and HLA in healthy donors. Across the study: In a previous analysis, 95 million to 130 million unique TCR beta sequences were found from 150 million to 200 million T cells.

CDR1 is MNHEY and CDR2 is SMNVEV in the germline V gene (reference sequence). This CDR3 comprises 15 residues. J gave up 9 bases and V 1 base, and 10 bases lay outside the gene matches. Study observations and caveats: A few of the chains that were CMV-associated were confirmed in vitro to be specific for CMV antigens. Among TCR beta chains of equal frequency, HLA-associated ones were more clonally expanded in a later analysis. In a later analysis, common viral pathogens appeared linked to several of the most significant clusters.

PCR primers comprised 60 Vbeta and 13 Jbeta primers. The assay was immunoSEQ multiplex PCR, and TCRdb's table has in-frame clones only and misses some. Its table records 110,000 to 150,000 clones. The chain recombines TRBV27 with TRBJ2-3; TRBD2 agrees at 7 bases. The TCR originated in a woman under 30 in good health and CMV-seronegative. The material sequenced was PBMCs. CDR3 protein: CASSLYGWSGGTQYF. As DNA, the CDR3 is TGTGCCAGCAGTTTATATGGTTGGTCGGGGGGAACGCAGTATTTT.